The 21 T cell receptor beta chains reported below all come from one sample, sequenced in a study of cytomegalovirus exposure and HLA in healthy donors. The PCR contained 60 Vbeta and 13 Jbeta primers. Using immunoSEQ multiplex PCR, the repertoire was profiled, and TCRdb retains in-frame clones only, with some absent. Of 150,000 to 200,000 clones listed, about 81% are singletons. Sequencing input: PBMCs. The source of these receptors is a girl between 5 and 17 years old in good health and CMV-seropositive.

The rearrangement links TRBV27 to TRBJ2-1; 13 bases agree with TRBD2. The germline gives CDR1 MNHEY, CDR2 SMNVEV (reference sequence). Trimming removed 7 bases from V and 5 bases from J; junction bases left unmatched: 5. The CDR3 sequence is 15 residues long. The CDR3 DNA reads as TGTGCCAGCACCCGGGGACTAGCGGGACACAATGAGCAGTTCTTC. It translates to CASTRGLAGHNEQFF.

The V gene is TRBV10-3, the J gene TRBJ1-4; no firm D call. V lost 4 bases, J lost 5 bases, and 5 bases lay in between. Per germline, CDR1 ENHRY and CDR2 SYGVKD. The CDR3 is 12 residues long. Here the CDR3 DNA reads TGTGCCATCAGTGCCCCGAATGAAAAACTGTTTTTT. It yields the protein CAISAPNEKLFF.

The rearrangement links TRBV7-2 to TRBJ2-3; D may be TRBD2 (5 bases). Germline V gene sequence: CDR1 SGHTA, CDR2 FQGNSA. V lost 5 bases, J lost 5 bases, and 11 bases lay in between. CDR3 length: 13 residues. CDR3 protein: CASSRNEGDTQYF. The CDR3 DNA is TGTGCCAGCAGCCGGAATGAGGGAGATACGCAGTATTTT.

This clone has more than one count but fewer than ten. The J gene is TRBJ2-7, the V gene TRBV10-3; TRBD2 matches 11 bases. V lost 10 bases and J lost 4; bases outside the gene matches: 6. This CDR3 has 13 amino acids. From germline, CDR1 is ENHRY and CDR2 SYGVKD. CDR3 DNA sequence: TGTGCCAGTTCTAGCGGGGGGACATACGAGCAGTACTTC. Translated: CASSSGGTYEQYF.

The CDR3 coding sequence is TGTGCCAGCAGCCAAAGGGGTCAGCCCCAGCATTTT. Its protein product is CASSQRGQPQHF. V is TRBV14 and J is TRBJ1-5, with a tentative D call TRBD1 (5 bases). CDR1 and CDR2 (germline): SGHDN, FVKESK. The V and J ends lost 2 bases and 6 bases respectively, with 5 bases between them. The CDR3 is made up of 12 amino acids.

The chain carries TRBV11-2 and TRBJ2-7, with TRBD1 identical over 9 bases. The J segment lost 6 bases and the V segment lost 6 bases, leaving 9 bases of the junction unmatched. CDR3 length: 14 amino acids. The germline CDR1 and CDR2 sequences are SGHAT and FQNNGV. The CDR3 protein is CASSWDRVTVEQYF. CDR3 bases: TGTGCCAGCAGTTGGGACAGGGTTACGGTCGAGCAGTACTTC. Filled out from reference TRBV11-2 and TRBJ2-7, the complete variable domain reads EAGVAQSPRYKIIEKRQSVAFWCNPISGHATLYWYQQILGQGPKLLIQFQNNGVVDDSQLPKDRFSAERLKGVDSTLKIQPAKLEDSAVYLCASSWDRVTVEQYFGPGTRLTVT.

The CDR3 here is CASSLDRVSYNEQFF. In DNA form, the CDR3 reads TGCGCCAGCAGCTTGGACAGGGTCTCCTACAATGAGCAGTTCTTC. The V and J genes are TRBV5-1 and TRBJ2-1; tentative D call: TRBD1 (6 bases). From germline, CDR1 is SGHRS and CDR2 YFSETQ. V was shortened by 0 bases and J by 0 bases, with 7 bases between the two germline ends. This CDR3 has 15 residues.

The rearrangement uses TRBV6-1 and TRBJ1-2; 7 nucleotides match TRBD1. After removal of 8 bases from V and 6 bases from J, the junction contained 9 bases not matched to a gene. CDR1 is MNHNS, CDR2 SASEGT, per germline. The CDR3 runs 13 residues. The CDR3 reads CASRGQPLDGYTF. As DNA, the CDR3 is TGTGCCAGCCGGGGACAGCCTCTGGATGGCTACACCTTC.

Concerning this clone itself: At one boundary the junction diverges from the germline segment, which might be a read error. This sequence joins TRBV23-1 and TRBJ2-7; perhaps TRBD2 as D (5 bases). TRBV23-1 is an ORF; its function is uncertain. The CDR3 extends over 11 amino acids. CDR3 DNA sequence: TGCGCCAGCAGTCCCCGAGAGGGTATGGACTTC. Protein: CASSPREGMDF.

The V and J genes are TRBV7-9 and TRBJ2-7; a weak D match, TRBD2 (5 bases). Germline CDR1 reads SEHNR; CDR2 reads FQNEAQ (reference sequence). Trimming cost V 5 bases and J 4 bases, with 18 bases left between them. This CDR3 contains 15 residues. This CDR3 is CASSLTGRGLYEQYF. As DNA, the CDR3 is TGTGCCAGCAGCCTGACCGGCCGAGGGCTATACGAGCAGTACTTC.

This chain joins TRBV2 and TRBJ2-2, with 7 positions matching TRBD1. V trimming: 7 bases; J trimming: 8 bases; junction bases outside the gene matches: 10. The CDR3 has 14 residues. Germline V CDR1 and CDR2: SNHLY, FYNNEI. For the CDR3, the DNA is TGTGCCAGCATTCAAAGGACAGGAGAAGGGGAGCTGTTTTTT. Its protein product is CASIQRTGEGELFF.

The V gene is TRBV28, the J gene TRBJ2-7; 9 bases match TRBD2. The CDR3 sequence is 14 residues long. Trimming removed 6 bases from V and 2 bases from J; junction bases left unmatched: 5. The germline CDR1 and CDR2 sequences are MDHEN and SYDVKM. CDR3 bases: TGTGCCAGCAGATTAGCGGGGGCCCCCTACGAGCAGTACTTC. Protein: CASRLAGAPYEQYF.

The chain has TRBV30 and TRBJ1-1; TRBD1 is a possible D gene (5 bases). The germline V gene has CDR1 GTSNPN and CDR2 SVGIG (reference sequence). The ends were cut back, 5 bases at V and 4 bases at J, with 8 bases in the middle. The CDR3 is made up of 11 amino acids. CDR3 in amino acids: CAWGQATEAFF. The CDR3 coding sequence is TGTGCCTGGGGACAAGCCACTGAAGCTTTCTTT.

As for this clone: The conserved phenylalanine or tryptophan is not found at the CDR3 terminus, so this likely reflects a read error. Because the CDR3's place on the DNA is in doubt, the DNA is left out and the CDR3 is given as listed by TCRdb. This chain uses TRBV7-9 with TRBJ1-1; the D call TRBD1 from the table was never checked on the DNA. The CDR3 totals 11 residues, both ends included. Germline CDR1 reads SEHNR; CDR2 reads FQNEAQ (reference sequence). CDR3 loop: CASSSDSGPDY.

The V and J genes are TRBV6-4 and TRBJ2-3; D is ambiguous. This CDR3 spans 14 amino acids. In germline, CDR1 is MRHNA, CDR2 SNTAGT. Trimming stripped 3 bases from V and 0 bases from J, with 7 bases between. CDR3 amino acids: CASSETLSTDTQYF. The CDR3 DNA sequence: TGTGCCAGCAGTGAGACTCTTAGCACAGATACGCAGTATTTT.

For the CDR3, the DNA is TGTGCCAGCAGCTTGGAACCGGGGTCAAAGACCCAGTACTTC. Protein product: CASSLEPGSKTQYF. This chain links TRBV5-8 with TRBJ2-5, with D perhaps matching TRBD2 (5 bases). The CDR3 consists of 14 residues. Germline loops: CDR1 SGHTS, CDR2 YDEGEE. The V and J ends lost 0 bases and 6 bases respectively, with 12 bases between them.

In DNA, the CDR3 is TGTGCCAGCAGCCCAACGACGGAGAATGAAAAACTGTTTTTT. Its translation is CASSPTTENEKLFF. V usage is TRBV7-2 and J usage is TRBJ1-4; no firm D call. The germline V gene encodes CDR1 SGHTA and CDR2 FQGNSA. The CDR3 has 14 residues. The ends were cut back, 5 bases at V and 5 bases at J, with 12 bases in the middle.

The chain carries TRBV7-8 and TRBJ1-5; TRBD1 aligns across 9 bases. V gave up 5 bases and J gave up 4 bases; unmatched junction bases: 12. In germline, CDR1 is SGHVS, CDR2 FQNEAQ. The CDR3 is 17 amino acids. The CDR3 DNA follows: TGTGCCAGCAGCGGGGGGGCCGTGACAGGGGGAAATCAGCCCCAGCATTTT. Amino acids: CASSGGAVTGGNQPQHF.

The rearrangement links TRBV10-3 to TRBJ2-5, with D perhaps matching TRBD1 (5 bases). The last part of the DNA fits TRBJ2-7 better; the J call may be wrong. The germline V gene encodes CDR1 ENHRY and CDR2 SYGVKD. The CDR3 length is 13 residues. CDR3 nucleotide sequence: TGTGCCATCACGCAGGGAAACTCCTACGAGCAGTACTTC. Protein sequence: CAITQGNSYEQYF.

The V call is TRBV7-6, the J call TRBJ2-1, with 13 nucleotides matching TRBD2. Germline V gene lookup returns CDR1 SGHVS and CDR2 FNYEAQ. The V segment lost 5 bases and the J segment 2 bases; nucleotides outside the gene matches: 9. The CDR3 is made up of 18 amino acids. In nucleotides, the CDR3 is TGTGCCAGCAGCACCGCCGGGACTAGCGGGAATGCCTACAATGAGCAGTTCTTC. It encodes CASSTAGTSGNAYNEQFF.

The chain uses TRBV7-9 and TRBJ2-4; no clear D gene. This CDR3 region has 12 residues. The V gene's germline CDR1 is SEHNR and CDR2 FQNEAQ (reference sequence). Trimming cost V 4 bases and J 4 bases, with 5 bases left between them. CDR3 DNA: TGTGCCAGCAGCTACGGGAAAAACATTCAGTACTTC. Protein sequence: CASSYGKNIQYF.